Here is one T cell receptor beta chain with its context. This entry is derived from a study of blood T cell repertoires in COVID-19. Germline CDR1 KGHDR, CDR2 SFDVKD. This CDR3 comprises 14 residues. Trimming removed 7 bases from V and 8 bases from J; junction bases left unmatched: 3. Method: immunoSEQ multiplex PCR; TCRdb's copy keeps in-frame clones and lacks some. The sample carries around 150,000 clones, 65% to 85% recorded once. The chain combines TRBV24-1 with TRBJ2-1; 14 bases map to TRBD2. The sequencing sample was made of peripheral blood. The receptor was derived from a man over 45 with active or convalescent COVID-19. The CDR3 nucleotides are TGTGCCACCAGCGGGACTAGCGGGAGTCATGAGCAGTTCTTC. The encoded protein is CATSGTSGSHEQFF.